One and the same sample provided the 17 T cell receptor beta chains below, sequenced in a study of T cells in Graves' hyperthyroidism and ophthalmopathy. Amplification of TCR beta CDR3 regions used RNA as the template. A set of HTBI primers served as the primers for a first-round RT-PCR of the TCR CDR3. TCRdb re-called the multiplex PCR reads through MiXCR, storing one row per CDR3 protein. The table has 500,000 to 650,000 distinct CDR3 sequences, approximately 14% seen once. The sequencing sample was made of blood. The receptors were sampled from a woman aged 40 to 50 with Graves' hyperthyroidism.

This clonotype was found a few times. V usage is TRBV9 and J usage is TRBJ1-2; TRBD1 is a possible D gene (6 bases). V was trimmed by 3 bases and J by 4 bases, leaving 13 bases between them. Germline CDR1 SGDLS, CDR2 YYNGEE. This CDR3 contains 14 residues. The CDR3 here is CASSGGGAVYGYTF. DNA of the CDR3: TGTGCCAGCAGCGGGGGGGGGGCGGTCTATGGCTACACCTTC.

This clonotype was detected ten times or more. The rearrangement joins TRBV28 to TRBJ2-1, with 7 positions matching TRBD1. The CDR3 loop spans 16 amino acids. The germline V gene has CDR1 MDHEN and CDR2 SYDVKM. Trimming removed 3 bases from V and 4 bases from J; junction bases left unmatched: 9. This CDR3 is CASSLNGQGDYNEQFF. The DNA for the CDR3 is TGTGCCAGCAGTTTGAACGGGCAGGGGGATTACAATGAGCAGTTCTTC.

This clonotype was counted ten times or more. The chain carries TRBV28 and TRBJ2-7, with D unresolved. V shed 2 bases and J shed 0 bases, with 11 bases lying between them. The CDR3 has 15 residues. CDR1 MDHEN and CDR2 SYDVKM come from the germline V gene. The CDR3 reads CASSLPVGNSYEQYF. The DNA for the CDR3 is TGTGCCAGCAGTTTACCGGTAGGAAACTCCTACGAGCAGTACTTC.

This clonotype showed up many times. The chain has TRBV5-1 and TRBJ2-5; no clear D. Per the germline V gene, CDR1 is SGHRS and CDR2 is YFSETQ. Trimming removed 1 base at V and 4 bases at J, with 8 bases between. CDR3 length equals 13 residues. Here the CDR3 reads CASSLSPRETQYF. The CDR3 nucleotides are TGCGCCAGCAGCTTGAGCCCTAGAGAGACCCAGTACTTC.

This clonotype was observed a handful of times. CDR3: CASSSSGGTGELFF. The CDR3 nucleotides are TGTGCCAGCAGTTCCTCAGGGGGCACCGGGGAGCTGTTTTTT. This rearrangement joins TRBV12-3 or TRBV12-4 to TRBJ2-2; TRBD1 matches 7 bases. The CDR3 has 14 residues. V lost 4 bases and J lost 4; bases outside the gene matches: 3.

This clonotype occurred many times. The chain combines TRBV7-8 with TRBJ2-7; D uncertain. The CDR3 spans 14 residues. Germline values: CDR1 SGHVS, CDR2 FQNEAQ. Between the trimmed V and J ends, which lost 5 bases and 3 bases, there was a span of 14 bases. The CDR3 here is CASSPSAQYYEQYF. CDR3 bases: TGTGCCAGCAGCCCAAGCGCCCAGTACTACGAGCAGTACTTC.

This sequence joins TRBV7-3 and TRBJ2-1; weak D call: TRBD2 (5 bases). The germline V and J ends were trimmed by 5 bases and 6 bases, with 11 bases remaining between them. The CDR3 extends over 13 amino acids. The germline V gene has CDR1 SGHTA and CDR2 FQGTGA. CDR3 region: CASSIWSGNEQFF. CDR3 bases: TGTGCCAGCAGCATCTGGAGCGGCAATGAGCAGTTCTTC.

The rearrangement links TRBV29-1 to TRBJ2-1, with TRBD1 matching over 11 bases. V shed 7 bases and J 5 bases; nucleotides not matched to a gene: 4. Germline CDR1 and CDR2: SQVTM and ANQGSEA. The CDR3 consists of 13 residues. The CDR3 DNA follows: TGCAGCGCTGGGACAGGGGGAAACAATGAGCAGTTCTTC. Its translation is CSAGTGGNNEQFF.

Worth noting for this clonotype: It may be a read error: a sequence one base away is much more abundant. CDR3 protein: CASSLAYRDEQYF. DNA of the CDR3: TGTGCTAGCAGCTTAGCCTATCGGGATGAGCAGTACTTC. V gene TRBV7-7 combines with J gene TRBJ2-7, with D tentatively TRBD2 (5 bases). Germline V lookup: CDR1 SSHAT, CDR2 FNYEAQ (reference sequence). This CDR3 has 13 amino acids.

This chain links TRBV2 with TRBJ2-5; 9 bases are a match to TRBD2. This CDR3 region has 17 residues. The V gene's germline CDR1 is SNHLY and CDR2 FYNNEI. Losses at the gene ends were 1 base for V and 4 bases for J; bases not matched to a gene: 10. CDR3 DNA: TGTGCCAGCAGTGAAGGGGCTAGCGGGAAAAGGGGAGAGACCCAGTACTTC. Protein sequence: CASSEGASGKRGETQYF.

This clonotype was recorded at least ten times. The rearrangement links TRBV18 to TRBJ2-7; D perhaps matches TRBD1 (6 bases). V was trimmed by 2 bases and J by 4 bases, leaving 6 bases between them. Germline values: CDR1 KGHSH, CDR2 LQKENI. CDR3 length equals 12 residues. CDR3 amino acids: CASSPTGYEQYF. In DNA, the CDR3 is TGTGCCAGCTCACCAACAGGGTACGAGCAGTACTTC.

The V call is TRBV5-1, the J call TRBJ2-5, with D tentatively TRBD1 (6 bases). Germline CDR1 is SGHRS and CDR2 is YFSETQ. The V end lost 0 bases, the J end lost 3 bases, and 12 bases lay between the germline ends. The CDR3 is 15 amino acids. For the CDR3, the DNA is TGCGCCAGCAGCTTGGTGGGGGACACAAAAGAGACCCAGTACTTC. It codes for CASSLVGDTKETQYF.

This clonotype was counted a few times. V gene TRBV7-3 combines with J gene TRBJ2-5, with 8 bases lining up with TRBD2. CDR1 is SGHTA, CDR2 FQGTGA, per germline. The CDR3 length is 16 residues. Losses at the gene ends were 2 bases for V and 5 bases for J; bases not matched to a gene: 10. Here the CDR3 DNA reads TGTGCCAGCAGCTTAGGTAGCGGGATGGGGGCGGAGACCCAGTACTTC. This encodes CASSLGSGMGAETQYF.

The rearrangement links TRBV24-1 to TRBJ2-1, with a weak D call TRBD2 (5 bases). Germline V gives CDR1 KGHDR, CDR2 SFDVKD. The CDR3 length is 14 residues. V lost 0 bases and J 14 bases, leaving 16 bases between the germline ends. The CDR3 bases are TGTGCCACCAGTGATTTGGGCCTCGTGTGGGGAGAGTTCTTC. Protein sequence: CATSDLGLVWGEFF.

For the CDR3, the DNA is TGTGCCAGCAGTTTAGTGCGGGAGCCCTACAATGAGCAGTTCTTC. As protein: CASSLVREPYNEQFF. The chain uses TRBV12-3 or TRBV12-4 and TRBJ2-1; 7 bases are a match to TRBD2. The CDR3 contains 15 residues. The V segment lost 1 base and the J segment 2 bases; nucleotides outside the gene matches: 2.

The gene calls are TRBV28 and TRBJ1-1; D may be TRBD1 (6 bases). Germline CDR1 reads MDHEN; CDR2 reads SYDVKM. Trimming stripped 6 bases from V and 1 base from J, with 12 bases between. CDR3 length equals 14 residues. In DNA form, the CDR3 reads TGTGCCAGCAGCCCTCTACAGGGGAACACTGAAGCTTTCTTT. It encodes CASSPLQGNTEAFF.

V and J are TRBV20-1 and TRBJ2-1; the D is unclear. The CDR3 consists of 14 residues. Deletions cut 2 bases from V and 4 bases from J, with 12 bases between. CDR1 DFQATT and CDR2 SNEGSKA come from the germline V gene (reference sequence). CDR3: CSARLSVQYNEQFF. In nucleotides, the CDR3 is TGCAGTGCTAGACTCTCTGTCCAATACAATGAGCAGTTCTTC.